The 3 T cell receptor beta chains given below trace back to one sample, sequenced in a study of blood T cell repertoires in COVID-19. Clones were sequenced by immunoSEQ multiplex PCR, and TCRdb holds only the in-frame ones, with some missing. The profile shows about 380,000 clones, approximately 80% of them singletons. Sequencing was performed on peripheral blood. The receptor source for this set is a human donor with acute or convalescent COVID-19. The donor label of this sample is uncertain.

The chain carries TRBV4-2 and TRBJ1-2; 7 bases match TRBD1. V lost 2 bases, J lost 2 bases, and 5 bases stayed unmatched. CDR3 length equals 15 residues. Germline V gene data show CDR1 as LGHNA and CDR2 as YNFKEQ. The CDR3 bases are TGTGCCAGCAGCCAAAAAAGACAGGGAAACTATGGCTACACCTTC. This encodes CASSQKRQGNYGYTF.

The rearrangement links TRBV11-3 to TRBJ2-3; 12 nucleotides match TRBD2. The CDR3 contains 16 residues. V was pared by 6 bases and J by 3 bases, with 7 bases of the junction left unmatched. The germline CDR1 and CDR2 sequences are SGHNT and YENEEA. The DNA for the CDR3 is TGTGCCAGCAGTTCTCAGACTAGCGGGAGAACAGATACGCAGTATTTT. It translates to CASSSQTSGRTDTQYF.

This sequence joins TRBV30 and TRBJ2-5, with D possibly being TRBD2 (6 bases). V gave up 0 bases and J gave up 7 bases, with 21 bases separating them. The CDR3 length is 16 residues. In germline, CDR1 is GTSNPN, CDR2 SVGIG (reference sequence). The CDR3 nucleotides are TGTGCCTGGAGTGTATATCGGGCAGCACCCGGGGGGACCCAGTACTTC. Its translation is CAWSVYRAAPGGTQYF. Based on the CDR3 plus reference TRBV30 and TRBJ2-5, the full variable domain is SQTIHQWPATLVQPVGSPLSLECTVEGTSNPNLYWYRQAAGRGLQLLFYSVGIGQISSEVPQNLSASRPQDRQFILSSKKLLLSDSGFYLCAWSVYRAAPGGTQYFGPGTRLLVL.